The subject of this entry is one T cell receptor (beta chain). Its antigen is unidentified. The CDR3 totals 14 residues. Trimming took off 0 bases at V and 12 bases at J, with 16 bases between the two ends. The record originates from a study of cytomegalovirus exposure and HLA in healthy donors. Study conclusions and caveats: Later genetic work tied a missense DCLRE1C variant to beta-chain V and J trimming. Reports indicated that the classifier achieved high specificity and sensitivity in diagnosing cytomegalovirus status. Most subjects' HLA-A and HLA-B alleles were reportedly predicted from TCR beta sequences.

Primers for the PCR totalled 60 Vbeta and 13 Jbeta. Assay: immunoSEQ multiplex PCR; the TCRdb copy retains only in-frame clones and omits some. This table has about 180,000 clones, roughly 79% appearing once. Sequencing was done on a sample of PBMCs. The V and J genes are TRBV5-3 and TRBJ2-1; perhaps TRBD2 as D (6 bases). TRBV5-3 counts as an open reading frame of uncertain function. This TCR was sampled from a man aged 30-40 years in good health and CMV-seronegative. CDR3: CARSLDSLRDLQFF. Written as DNA, the CDR3 is TGTGCCAGAAGCTTGGATTCTTTGCGGGACCTGCAGTTCTTC.